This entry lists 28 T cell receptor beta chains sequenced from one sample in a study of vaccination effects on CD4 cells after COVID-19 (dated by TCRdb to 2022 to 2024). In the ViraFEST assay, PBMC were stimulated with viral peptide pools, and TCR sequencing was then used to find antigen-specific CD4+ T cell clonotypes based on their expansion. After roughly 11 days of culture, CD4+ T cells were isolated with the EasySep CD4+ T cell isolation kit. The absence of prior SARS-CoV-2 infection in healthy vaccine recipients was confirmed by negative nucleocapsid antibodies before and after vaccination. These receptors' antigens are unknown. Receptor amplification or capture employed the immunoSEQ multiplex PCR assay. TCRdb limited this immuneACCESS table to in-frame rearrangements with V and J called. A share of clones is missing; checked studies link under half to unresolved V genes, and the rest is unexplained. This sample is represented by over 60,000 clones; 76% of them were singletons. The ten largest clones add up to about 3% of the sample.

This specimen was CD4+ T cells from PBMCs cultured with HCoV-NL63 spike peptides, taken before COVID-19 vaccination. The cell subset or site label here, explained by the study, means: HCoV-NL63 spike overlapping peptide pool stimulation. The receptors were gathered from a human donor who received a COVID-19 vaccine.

The CDR3 protein is CASSQGVPTGTPGNTIYF. The CDR3 coding sequence is TGTGCCAGCAGCCAAGGAGTCCCGACAGGGACACCTGGAAACACCATATATTTT. The chain carries TRBV3-1 (or the pseudogene TRBV3-2) and TRBJ1-3; TRBD1 matches 7 bases. There are 18 residues in the CDR3. Germline loops: CDR1 LGHDT, CDR2 YNNKEL (reference sequence). V lost 1 base and J lost 2; bases outside the gene matches: 11.

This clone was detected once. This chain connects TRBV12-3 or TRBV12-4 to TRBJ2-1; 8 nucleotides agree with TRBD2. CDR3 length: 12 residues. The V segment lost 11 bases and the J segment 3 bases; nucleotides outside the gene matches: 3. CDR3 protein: CAGRGGYNEQFF. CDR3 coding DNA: TGTGCCGGTCGGGGGGGCTACAATGAGCAGTTCTTC.

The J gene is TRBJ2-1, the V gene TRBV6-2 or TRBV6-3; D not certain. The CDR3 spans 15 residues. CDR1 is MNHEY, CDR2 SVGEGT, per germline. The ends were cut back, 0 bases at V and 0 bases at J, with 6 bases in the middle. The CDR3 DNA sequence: TGTGCCAGCAGTTACTCGGGAAGCTCCTACAATGAGCAGTTCTTC. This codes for CASSYSGSSYNEQFF.

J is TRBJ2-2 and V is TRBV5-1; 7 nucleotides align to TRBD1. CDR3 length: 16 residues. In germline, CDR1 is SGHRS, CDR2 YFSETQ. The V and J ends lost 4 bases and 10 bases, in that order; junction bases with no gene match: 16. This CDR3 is CASSIQGSDLVVELFF. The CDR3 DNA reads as TGCGCCAGCAGCATACAGGGGTCCGACCTTGTTGTGGAGCTGTTTTTT.

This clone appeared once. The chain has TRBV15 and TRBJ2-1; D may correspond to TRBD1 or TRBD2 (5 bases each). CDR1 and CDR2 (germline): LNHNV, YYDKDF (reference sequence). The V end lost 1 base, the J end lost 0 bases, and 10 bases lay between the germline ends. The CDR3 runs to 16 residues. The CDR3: CATSRGGTRSYNEQFF. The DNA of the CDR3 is TGTGCCACCAGCAGAGGAGGGACCCGCTCCTACAATGAGCAGTTCTTC. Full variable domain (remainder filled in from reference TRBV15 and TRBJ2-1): DAMVIQNPRYQVTQFGKPVTLSCSQTLNHNVMYWYQQKSSQAPKLLFHYYDKDFNNEADTPDNFQSRRPNTSFCFLDIRSPGLGDTAMYLCATSRGGTRSYNEQFFGPGTRLTVL.

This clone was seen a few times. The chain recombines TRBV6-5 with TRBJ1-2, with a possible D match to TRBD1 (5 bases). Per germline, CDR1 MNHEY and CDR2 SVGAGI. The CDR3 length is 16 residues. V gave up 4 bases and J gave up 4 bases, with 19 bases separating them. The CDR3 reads CASSFRGGGGVYGYTF. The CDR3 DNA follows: TGTGCCAGCAGTTTCCGGGGTGGAGGAGGGGTCTATGGCTACACCTTC.

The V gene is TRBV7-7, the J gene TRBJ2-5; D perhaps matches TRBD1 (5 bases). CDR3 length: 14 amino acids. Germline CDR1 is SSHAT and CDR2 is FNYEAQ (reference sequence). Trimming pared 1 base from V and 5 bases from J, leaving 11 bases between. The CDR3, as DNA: TGTGCCAGCAGCTTAGTTGGGGCGGAGGAGACCCAGTACTTC. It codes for CASSLVGAEETQYF. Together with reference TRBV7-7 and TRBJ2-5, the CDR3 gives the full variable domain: GAGVSQSPRYKVTKRGQDVTLRCDPISSHATLYWYQQALGQGPEFLTYFNYEAQPDKSGLPSDRFSAERPEGSISTLTIQRTEQRDSAMYRCASSLVGAEETQYFGPGTRLLVL.

CDR3 loop: CASSPPRAENEQFF. CDR3 sequence (DNA): TGTGCCAGCTCACCACCGAGAGCAGAAAATGAGCAGTTCTTC. V and J are TRBV18 and TRBJ2-1; the D is unclear. This CDR3 comprises 14 residues. Trimming shortened V by 0 bases and J by 7 bases, and 10 bases separated the two germline ends. Germline V lookup: CDR1 KGHSH, CDR2 LQKENI.

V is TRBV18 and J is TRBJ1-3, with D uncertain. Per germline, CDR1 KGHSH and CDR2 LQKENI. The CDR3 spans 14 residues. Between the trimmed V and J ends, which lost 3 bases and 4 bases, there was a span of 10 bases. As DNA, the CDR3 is TGTGCCAGCTCACCGGAGGCCAGGGGAAACACCATATATTTT. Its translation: CASSPEARGNTIYF.

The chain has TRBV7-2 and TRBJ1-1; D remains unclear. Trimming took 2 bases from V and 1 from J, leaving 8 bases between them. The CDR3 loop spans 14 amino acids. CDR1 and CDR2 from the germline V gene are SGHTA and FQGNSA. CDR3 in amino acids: CASSLMGRNTEAFF. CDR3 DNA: TGTGCCAGCAGCTTAATGGGCAGGAACACTGAAGCTTTCTTT.

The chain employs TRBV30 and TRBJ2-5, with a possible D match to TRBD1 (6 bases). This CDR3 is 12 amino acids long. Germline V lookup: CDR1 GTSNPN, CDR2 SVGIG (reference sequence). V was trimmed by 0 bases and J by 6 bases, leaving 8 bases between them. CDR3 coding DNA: TGTGCCTGGAGTGTAGGGGGACAGACCCAGTACTTC. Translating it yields CAWSVGGQTQYF.

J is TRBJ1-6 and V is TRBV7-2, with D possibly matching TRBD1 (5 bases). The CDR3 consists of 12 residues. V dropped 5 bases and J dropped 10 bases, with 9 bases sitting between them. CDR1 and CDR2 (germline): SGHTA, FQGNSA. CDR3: CASSPGNSPLHF. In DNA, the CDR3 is TGTGCCAGCAGCCCAGGGAACTCACCCCTCCACTTT.

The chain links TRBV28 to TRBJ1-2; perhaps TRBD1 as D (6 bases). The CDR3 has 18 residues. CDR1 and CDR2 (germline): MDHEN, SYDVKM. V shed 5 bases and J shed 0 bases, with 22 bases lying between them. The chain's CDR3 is CASSTLLGGGVPNYGYTF. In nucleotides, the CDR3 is TGTGCCAGCAGTACACTACTAGGGGGAGGGGTCCCTAACTATGGCTACACCTTC.

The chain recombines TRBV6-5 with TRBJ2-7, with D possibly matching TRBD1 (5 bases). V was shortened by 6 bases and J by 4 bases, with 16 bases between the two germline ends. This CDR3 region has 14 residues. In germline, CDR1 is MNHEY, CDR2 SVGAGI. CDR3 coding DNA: TGTGCCAGCAGAAGGGGCCAGGGCACGTACGAGCAGTACGTC. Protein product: CASRRGQGTYEQYV.

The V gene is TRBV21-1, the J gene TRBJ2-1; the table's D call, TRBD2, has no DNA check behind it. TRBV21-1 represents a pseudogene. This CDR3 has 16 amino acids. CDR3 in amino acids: CASRPDSGRIVNEQFF. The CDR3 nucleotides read TGTGCCAGCAGGCCGGATTCAGGGAGGATCGTCAATGAGCAGTTCTTC.

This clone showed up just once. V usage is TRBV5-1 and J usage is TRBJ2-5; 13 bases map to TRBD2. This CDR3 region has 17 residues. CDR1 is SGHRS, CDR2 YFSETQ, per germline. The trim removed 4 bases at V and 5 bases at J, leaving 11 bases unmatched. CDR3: CASSILAGGLRTETQYF. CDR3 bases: TGCGCCAGCAGCATACTAGCGGGGGGGCTCCGTACTGAGACCCAGTACTTC.

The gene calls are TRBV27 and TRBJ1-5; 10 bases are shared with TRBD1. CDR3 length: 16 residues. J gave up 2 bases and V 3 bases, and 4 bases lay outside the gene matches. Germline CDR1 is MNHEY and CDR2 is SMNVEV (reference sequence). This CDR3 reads CASSFSGQGGNQPQHF. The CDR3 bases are TGTGCCAGCAGTTTTTCAGGACAGGGGGGCAATCAGCCCCAGCATTTT.

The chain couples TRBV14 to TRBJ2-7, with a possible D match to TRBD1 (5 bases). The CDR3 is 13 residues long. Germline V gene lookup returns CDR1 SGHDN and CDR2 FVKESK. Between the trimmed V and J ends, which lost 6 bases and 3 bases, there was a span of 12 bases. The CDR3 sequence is CASSLEQVYEQYV. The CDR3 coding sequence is TGTGCCAGCAGTCTAGAACAGGTCTACGAGCAGTACGTC.

In DNA form, the CDR3 reads TGTGCCAGCCGAGCGGCTAGCGGATCTAGCACAGATACGCAGTATTTT. This encodes CASRAASGSSTDTQYF. V and J are TRBV11-2 and TRBJ2-3; 7 bases agree with TRBD2. The V gene's germline CDR1 is SGHAT and CDR2 FQNNGV. CDR3 length equals 16 residues. Trimming cost V 8 bases and J 0 bases; bases outside gene matches: 11.

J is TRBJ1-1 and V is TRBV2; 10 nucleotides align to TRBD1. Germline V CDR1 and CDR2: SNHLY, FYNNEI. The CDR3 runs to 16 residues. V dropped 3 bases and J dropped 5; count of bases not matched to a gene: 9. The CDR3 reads CASSDLGPGQGTEAFF. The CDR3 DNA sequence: TGTGCCAGCAGTGACCTCGGACCGGGACAGGGGACTGAAGCTTTCTTT.

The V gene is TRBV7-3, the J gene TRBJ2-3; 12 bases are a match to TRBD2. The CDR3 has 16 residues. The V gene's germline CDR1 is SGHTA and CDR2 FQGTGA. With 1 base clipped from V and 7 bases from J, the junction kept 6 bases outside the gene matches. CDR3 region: CASSLSASGGGNTQYF. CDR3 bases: TGTGCCAGCAGCTTAAGTGCTAGCGGGGGGGGGAATACGCAGTATTTT.

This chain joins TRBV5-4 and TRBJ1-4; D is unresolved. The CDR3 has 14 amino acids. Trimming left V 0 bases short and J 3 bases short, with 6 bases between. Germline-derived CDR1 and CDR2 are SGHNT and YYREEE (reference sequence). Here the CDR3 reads CASSLVGPNEKLFF. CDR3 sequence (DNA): TGTGCCAGCAGCTTGGTCGGCCCTAATGAAAAACTGTTTTTT.

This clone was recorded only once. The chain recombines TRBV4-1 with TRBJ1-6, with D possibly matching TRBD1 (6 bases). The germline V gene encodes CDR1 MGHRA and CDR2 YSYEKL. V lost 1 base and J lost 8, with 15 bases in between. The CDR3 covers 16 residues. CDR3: CASSQVGGPTDSPLHF. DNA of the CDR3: TGCGCCAGCAGCCAAGTCGGGGGGCCGACGGATTCACCCCTCCACTTT.

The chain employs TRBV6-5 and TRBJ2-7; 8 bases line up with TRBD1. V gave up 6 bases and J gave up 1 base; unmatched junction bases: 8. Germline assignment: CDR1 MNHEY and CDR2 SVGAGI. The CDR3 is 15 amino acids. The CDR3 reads CASSHQGASSYEQYV. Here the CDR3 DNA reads TGTGCCAGCAGCCACCAGGGGGCTTCGTCCTACGAGCAGTACGTC.

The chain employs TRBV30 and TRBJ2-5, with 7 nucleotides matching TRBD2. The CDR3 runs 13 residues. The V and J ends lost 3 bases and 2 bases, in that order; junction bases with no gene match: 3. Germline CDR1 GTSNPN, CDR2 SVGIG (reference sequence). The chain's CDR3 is CAWRQAGQETQYF. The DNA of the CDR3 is TGTGCCTGGAGGCAAGCGGGACAAGAGACCCAGTACTTC.

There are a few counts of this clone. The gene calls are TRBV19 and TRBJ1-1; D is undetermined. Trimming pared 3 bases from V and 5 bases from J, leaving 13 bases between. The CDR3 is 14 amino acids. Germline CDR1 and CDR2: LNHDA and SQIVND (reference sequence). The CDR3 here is CASSISGGGTEAFF. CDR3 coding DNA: TGTGCCAGTAGTATCTCGGGAGGCGGGACTGAAGCTTTCTTT. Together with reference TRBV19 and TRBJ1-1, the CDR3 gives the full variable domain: DGGITQSPKYLFRKEGQNVTLSCEQNLNHDAMYWYRQDPGQGLRLIYYSQIVNDFQKGDIAEGYSVSREKKESFPLTVTSAQKNPTAFYLCASSISGGGTEAFFGQGTRLTVV.

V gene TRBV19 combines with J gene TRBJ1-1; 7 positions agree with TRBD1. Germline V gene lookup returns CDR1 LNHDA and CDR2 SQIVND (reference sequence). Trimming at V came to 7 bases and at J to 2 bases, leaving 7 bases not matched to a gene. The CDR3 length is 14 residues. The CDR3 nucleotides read TGTGCCAGTAACGAGGGGGCAGTCAACACTGAAGCTTTCTTT. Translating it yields CASNEGAVNTEAFF.

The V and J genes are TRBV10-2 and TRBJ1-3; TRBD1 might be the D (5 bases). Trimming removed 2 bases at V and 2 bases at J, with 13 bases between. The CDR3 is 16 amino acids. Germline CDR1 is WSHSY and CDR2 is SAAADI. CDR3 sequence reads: CASSEVFRVPGNTIYF. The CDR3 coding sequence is TGCGCCAGCAGTGAGGTTTTCAGGGTGCCTGGAAACACCATATATTTT.